The 15 T cell receptor beta chains reported below all come from one sample, sequenced in a study of blood T cell repertoires in COVID-19. Clones were read by immunoSEQ multiplex PCR, and TCRdb kept only the in-frame ones, dropping some. Altogether around 90,000 clones are present, approximately 86% being singletons, with the ten largest covering around 1.9%. The source material was peripheral blood. The receptors originated from a man in his fifties or sixties with COVID-19, enrolled during active disease.

The chain employs TRBV7-3 and TRBJ2-3; 10 bases match TRBD2. J lost 1 base, V lost 1 base, and 11 bases had no gene match. The CDR3 runs to 19 residues. Germline V gene lookup returns CDR1 SGHTA and CDR2 FQGTGA. The CDR3 bases are TGTGCCAGCAGCTTAATAGGCCTAGCGGGGGCCTCCGGCACAGATACGCAGTATTTT. This encodes CASSLIGLAGASGTDTQYF.

The chain has TRBV6-5 and TRBJ2-3; a weak D match, TRBD2 (7 bases). The CDR3 consists of 12 residues. The germline CDR1 and CDR2 sequences are MNHEY and SVGAGI. V was shortened by 8 bases and J by 4 bases, with 10 bases between the two germline ends. CDR3 loop: CASRGAADTQYF. Here the CDR3 DNA reads TGTGCCAGCCGGGGGGCCGCAGATACGCAGTATTTT.

In the case of this clone: The junction departs from the called germline gene at one end, perhaps through a read error. The rearrangement joins TRBV7-9 to TRBJ2-1; 16 nucleotides line up with TRBD2. The CDR3 has 18 amino acids. CDR1 and CDR2 from the germline V gene are SEHNR and FQNEAQ (reference sequence). The CDR3 region has the DNA TGTGCCAGCAGCTTGACCGGGACTAGCGGGGGGGCCTATAATGAGCAGTTCTTC. It codes for CASSLTGTSGGAYNEQFF.

The chain links TRBV30 to TRBJ1-6; 9 bases are a match to TRBD1. With V trimmed by 4 bases and J by 7 bases, 5 bases remained unmatched. This CDR3 spans 14 amino acids. Germline lookup yields CDR1 GTSNPN and CDR2 SVGIG (reference sequence). This chain's CDR3 is CAWNGQGQNSPLHF. CDR3 bases: TGTGCCTGGAATGGACAGGGGCAGAATTCACCCCTCCACTTT.

The CDR3 sequence: CASSPGQNGGYTF. The CDR3, as DNA: TGTGCCAGCAGCCCGGGACAGAACGGTGGCTACACCTTC. This sequence joins TRBV9 and TRBJ1-2; 7 positions match TRBD1. CDR1 SGDLS and CDR2 YYNGEE come from the germline V gene. The CDR3 covers 13 residues. Trimming cost V 4 bases and J 7 bases; bases outside gene matches: 7.

The chain carries TRBV7-9 and TRBJ2-2; D remains ambiguous. Germline CDR1 is SEHNR and CDR2 is FQNEAQ (reference sequence). The length of the CDR3 is 17 residues. The V gene lost 5 bases and the J gene lost 1 base, with 17 bases spanning the gap. CDR3 nucleotide sequence: TGTGCCAGCAGCGTCCCCCCCGTGGAGCAGAACACCGGGGAGCTGTTTTTT. It is translated as CASSVPPVEQNTGELFF.

J is TRBJ2-2 and V is TRBV4-3; D gene ambiguous. Trimming pared 4 bases from V and 3 bases from J, leaving 12 bases between. The CDR3 contains 15 residues. From germline, CDR1 is LGHNA and CDR2 YSLEER. Here the CDR3 reads CASSRQVFDTGELFF. The CDR3 DNA reads TGCGCCAGCAGCCGTCAGGTTTTTGACACCGGGGAGCTGTTTTTT.

The CDR3 loop is CASSQEGGIPEAFF. CDR3 nucleotides: TGTGCCAGCAGCCAAGAGGGAGGTATCCCTGAAGCTTTCTTT. The chain employs TRBV4-2 and TRBJ1-1; D call uncertain. The CDR3 runs to 14 residues. The V end was cut by 0 bases, the J end by 6 bases, with 11 bases between. Germline V lookup: CDR1 LGHNA, CDR2 YNFKEQ.

The rearrangement joins TRBV9 to TRBJ2-3; 13 positions match TRBD2. V shed 4 bases and J 3 bases; nucleotides not matched to a gene: 5. The CDR3 loop spans 16 amino acids. Per germline, CDR1 SGDLS and CDR2 YYNGEE. The CDR3 protein is CASSTGLAGATDTQYF. The CDR3, as DNA: TGTGCCAGCAGCACCGGACTAGCGGGGGCTACAGATACGCAGTATTTT.

V is TRBV12-3 or TRBV12-4 and J is TRBJ1-5; no reliable D call. Trimming stripped 0 bases from V and 5 bases from J, with 5 bases between. The CDR3 consists of 13 residues. CDR3: CASSLAAHQPQHF. The DNA of the CDR3 is TGTGCCAGCAGTTTAGCGGCCCATCAGCCCCAGCATTTT.

The CDR3 sequence: CASSLTMGLTGNTIYF. The CDR3 region has the DNA TGTGCCAGCAGCTTGACCATGGGGCTAACTGGAAACACCATATATTTT. This chain connects TRBV5-8 to TRBJ1-3, with a tentative D call TRBD1 (5 bases). CDR3 length equals 16 residues. Trimming left V 1 base short and J 2 bases short, with 13 bases between. Germline loops: CDR1 SGHTS, CDR2 YDEGEE.

V is TRBV6-5 and J is TRBJ1-3; D is unresolved. The CDR3 loop spans 16 amino acids. From germline, CDR1 is MNHEY and CDR2 SVGAGI. The V and J ends lost 2 bases and 0 bases respectively, with 11 bases between them. CDR3 DNA sequence: TGTGCCAGCAGTTACGGCCAGGCGAGCTCTGGAAACACCATATATTTT. The encoded protein is CASSYGQASSGNTIYF.

The CDR3 is CASRSDSYSNQPQHF. Written as DNA, the CDR3 is TGTGCCAGCAGATCGGACAGTTATAGCAATCAGCCCCAGCATTTT. The chain employs TRBV6-5 and TRBJ1-5; perhaps TRBD1 as D (6 bases). Germline CDR1 reads MNHEY; CDR2 reads SVGAGI. CDR3 length: 15 residues. V lost 6 bases and J lost 0, with 12 bases in between.

J is TRBJ1-2 and V is TRBV5-4; 7 bases line up with TRBD1. This CDR3 has 14 residues. Germline V lookup: CDR1 SGHNT, CDR2 YYREEE (reference sequence). V shed 0 bases, J shed 5 bases, and the junction held 4 bases outside the gene matches. CDR3 sequence reads: CASSLETGSYGYTF. The CDR3, as DNA: TGTGCCAGCAGCTTGGAGACAGGGAGTTATGGCTACACCTTC.

The chain combines TRBV7-3 with TRBJ2-1, with a possible D match to TRBD1 (5 bases). CDR3 length equals 13 residues. V lost 5 bases and J 5 bases, leaving 10 bases between the germline ends. From germline, CDR1 is SGHTA and CDR2 FQGTGA. The CDR3 bases are TGTGCCAGCAGCCCAGGCAGGGACAATGAGCAGTTCTTC. Translated, it gives CASSPGRDNEQFF.